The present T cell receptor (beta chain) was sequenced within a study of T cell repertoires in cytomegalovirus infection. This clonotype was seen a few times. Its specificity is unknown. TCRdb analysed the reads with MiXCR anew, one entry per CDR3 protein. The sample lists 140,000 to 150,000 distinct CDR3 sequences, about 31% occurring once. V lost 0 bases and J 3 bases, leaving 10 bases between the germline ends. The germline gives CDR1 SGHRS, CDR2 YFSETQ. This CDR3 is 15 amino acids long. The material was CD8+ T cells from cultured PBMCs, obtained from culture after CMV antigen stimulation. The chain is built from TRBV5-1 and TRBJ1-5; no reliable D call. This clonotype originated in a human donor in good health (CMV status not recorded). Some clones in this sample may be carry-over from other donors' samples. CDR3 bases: TGCGCCAGCAGCTTGGATACAGAGCACAATCAGCCCCAGCATTTT. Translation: CASSLDTEHNQPQHF.